The 12 T cell receptor beta chains given below trace back to one sample, sequenced in a study of cytomegalovirus exposure and HLA in healthy donors. A multiplex PCR was run with 60 Vbeta primers and 13 Jbeta primers. The table came from immunoSEQ multiplex PCR; TCRdb's copy has only in-frame clones and leaves some out. This sample yields 160,000 or so clones, of which over 65% are seen a single time; 2.5% to 3.5% belongs to the top ten. Sequenced material: PBMCs. All receptors derive from a woman in her forties in good health and CMV-seronegative.

V usage is TRBV27 and J usage is TRBJ2-7; perhaps TRBD1 as D (6 bases). Trimming shortened V by 5 bases and J by 3 bases, and 17 bases separated the two germline ends. The CDR3 has 15 amino acids. In germline, CDR1 is MNHEY, CDR2 SMNVEV (reference sequence). CDR3 sequence (DNA): TGTGCCAGCAGTCTCAGGGGCCCTGCCGTCTACGAGCAGTACTTC. Amino acid sequence: CASSLRGPAVYEQYF.

For the CDR3, the DNA is TGTGCCACCAAGGACAGCAAGCTAGCCAAAAACATTCAGTACTTC. Its translation: CATKDSKLAKNIQYF. The chain combines TRBV2 with TRBJ2-4; the D gene is possibly TRBD1 (6 bases). This CDR3 is 15 amino acids long. The germline V and J ends were trimmed by 10 bases and 0 bases, with 16 bases remaining between them. Per germline, CDR1 SNHLY and CDR2 FYNNEI.

This rearrangement joins TRBV19 to TRBJ2-2; maybe TRBD1 (6 bases). CDR3 length: 13 residues. The ends were cut back, 4 bases at V and 4 bases at J, with 7 bases in the middle. In germline, CDR1 is LNHDA, CDR2 SQIVND (reference sequence). CDR3 protein: CASSTQGTGELFF. CDR3 nucleotide sequence: TGTGCCAGTAGTACACAGGGCACCGGGGAGCTGTTTTTT.

This chain connects TRBV2 to TRBJ2-7; 10 nucleotides line up with TRBD2. V trimming: 4 bases; J trimming: 5 bases; junction bases outside the gene matches: 8. Germline V lookup: CDR1 SNHLY, CDR2 FYNNEI. This CDR3 has 15 residues. CDR3 in DNA: TGTGCCAGCAGTGGTAAGGGGACTAGCGTGGACGAGCAGTACTTC. Translated, it gives CASSGKGTSVDEQYF.

This clone was counted only a few times. The chain joins TRBV7-3 to TRBJ1-2; 7 nucleotides line up with TRBD1. The CDR3 contains 17 residues. Germline-derived CDR1 and CDR2 are SGHTA and FQGTGA. The trim removed 5 bases at V and 4 bases at J, leaving 16 bases unmatched. The CDR3 is CASSPLGGDSRSYGYTF. The CDR3 DNA sequence: TGTGCCAGCAGCCCACTCGGCGGGGACAGCCGGAGCTATGGCTACACCTTC.

This chain connects TRBV13 to TRBJ2-5; tentatively, D is TRBD2 (6 bases). Trimming took off 4 bases at V and 7 bases at J, with 31 bases between the two ends. This CDR3 is built from 19 residues. Per germline, CDR1 PRHDT and CDR2 FYEKMQ (reference sequence). The CDR3 region is CASSYRAGGASESVGTQYF. In nucleotides, the CDR3 is TGTGCCAGCAGCTACCGGGCAGGTGGGGCTAGCGAATCTGTGGGGACCCAGTACTTC.

In its sample, this clone was seen once. This chain connects TRBV4-2 to TRBJ1-1, with 10 bases lining up with TRBD1. This CDR3 is built from 15 residues. Germline CDR1 reads LGHNA; CDR2 reads YNFKEQ. V lost 4 bases, J lost 6 bases, and 8 bases stayed unmatched. CDR3 region: CASSRTDRGTAEAFF. In nucleotides, the CDR3 is TGTGCCAGCAGCCGGACGGACAGGGGGACCGCTGAAGCTTTCTTT.

The gene calls are TRBV19 and TRBJ2-4; D might be TRBD1 (5 bases). Per the germline V gene, CDR1 is LNHDA and CDR2 is SQIVND (reference sequence). V gave up 5 bases and J gave up 5 bases, with 7 bases separating them. The CDR3 is made up of 12 amino acids. The CDR3 here is CASSPRENIQYF. The DNA for the CDR3 is TGTGCCAGTAGTCCCAGGGAAAACATTCAGTACTTC.

This clone has more than one count but fewer than ten. This chain connects TRBV28 to TRBJ1-6; 8 nucleotides match TRBD1. The CDR3 has 14 amino acids. V shed 6 bases, J shed 6 bases, and the junction held 4 bases outside the gene matches. From germline, CDR1 is MDHEN and CDR2 SYDVKM. In nucleotides, the CDR3 is TGTGCCAGCAGCAGGGGGCGCATTAATTCACCCCTCCACTTT. It encodes CASSRGRINSPLHF.

This sequence joins TRBV27 and TRBJ2-1; 7 nucleotides match TRBD1. Trimming cost V 4 bases and J 9 bases; bases outside gene matches: 9. Germline CDR1 and CDR2: MNHEY and SMNVEV (reference sequence). There are 14 residues in the CDR3. CDR3 bases: TGTGCCAGCAGTTCGTTGGGACAGCGGATTGAGCAGTTCTTC. Its translation is CASSSLGQRIEQFF.

The rearrangement links TRBV7-9 to TRBJ1-1; D remains unclear. V lost 5 bases and J 6 bases, leaving 10 bases between the germline ends. The CDR3 has 12 residues. Per germline, CDR1 SEHNR and CDR2 FQNEAQ (reference sequence). The CDR3 DNA is TGTGCCAGCAGCGTAGGAGCGGCTGAAGCTTTCTTT. It encodes CASSVGAAEAFF.

This clone was recorded a few times. The chain combines TRBV5-1 with TRBJ1-4; D uncertain. V shed 2 bases and J shed 8 bases, with 13 bases lying between them. The CDR3 is made up of 14 amino acids. The germline gives CDR1 SGHRS, CDR2 YFSETQ. The DNA for the CDR3 is TGCGCCAGCAGCTTAGGATGGGCAGGCGAAAAACTGTTTTTT. This gives the protein CASSLGWAGEKLFF. Full variable domain (rest looked up from reference TRBV5-1 and TRBJ1-4): KAGVTQTPRYLIKTRGQQVTLSCSPISGHRSVSWYQQTPGQGLQFLFEYFSETQRNKGNFPGRFSGRQFSNSRSEMNVSTLELGDSALYLCASSLGWAGEKLFFGSGTQLSVL.